These 20 T cell receptor beta chains originate from one sample sequenced in a study of T cell responses to AZD1222 COVID-19 vaccine. Here immunoSEQ multiplex PCR was the method, and the copy in TCRdb shows in-frame clones only, minus some. Among approximately 150,000 clones listed, 75% to 95% were seen once. Specimen: peripheral blood, collected 28 days after the second AZD1222 dose. The source of these receptors is an adult who received the AZD1222 COVID-19 vaccine.

The chain joins TRBV6-5 to TRBJ1-2; TRBD1 is a possible D gene (6 bases). The CDR3 extends over 16 amino acids. The V end lost 2 bases, the J end lost 5 bases, and 18 bases lay between the germline ends. The V gene's germline CDR1 is MNHEY and CDR2 SVGAGI. The CDR3 sequence is CASSYTEDSWIYGYTF. The CDR3 DNA follows: TGTGCCAGCAGTTACACCGAGGACAGCTGGATTTATGGCTACACCTTC.

This clone appeared once. The chain is built from TRBV7-8 and TRBJ1-2; 7 bases align to TRBD1. Trimming took 4 bases from V and 6 from J; bases not matched to a gene: 2. CDR3 length: 12 residues. CDR1 is SGHVS and CDR2 is FQNEAQ in the germline V gene. Here the CDR3 reads CASSWDSDGYTF. The CDR3 coding sequence is TGTGCCAGCAGCTGGGACAGTGATGGCTACACCTTC.

This rearrangement joins TRBV9 to TRBJ1-2; D is ambiguous. V shed 0 bases and J shed 0 bases, with 6 bases lying between them. This CDR3 comprises 14 residues. Per germline, CDR1 SGDLS and CDR2 YYNGEE. The CDR3 DNA follows: TGTGCCAGCAGCGTAGCTGGATCTAACTATGGCTACACCTTC. Its protein is CASSVAGSNYGYTF.

The chain has TRBV5-1 and TRBJ2-3, with TRBD2 matching over 8 bases. From germline, CDR1 is SGHRS and CDR2 YFSETQ. V shed 4 bases and J 5 bases; nucleotides not matched to a gene: 6. This CDR3 spans 14 amino acids. Here the CDR3 DNA reads TGCGCCAGCAGCGGGACTAGGAATAGAGATACGCAGTATTTT. Protein: CASSGTRNRDTQYF.

The rearrangement uses TRBV3-1 (or the pseudogene TRBV3-2) and TRBJ1-2, with D unclear. CDR3 size: 13 residues. Deletions cut 4 bases from V and 5 bases from J, with 11 bases between. Germline-derived CDR1 and CDR2 are LGHDT and YNNKEL (reference sequence). Written as DNA, the CDR3 is TGTGCCAGCAGCCCCGACGCCGGTTATGGCTACACCTTC. Protein: CASSPDAGYGYTF.

The chain recombines TRBV7-2 with TRBJ2-6; 8 nucleotides line up with TRBD2. This CDR3 is 15 amino acids long. Germline V gene lookup returns CDR1 SGHTA and CDR2 FQGNSA. V trimming: 5 bases; J trimming: 3 bases; junction bases outside the gene matches: 3. The chain's CDR3 is CASSRSGDGANVLTF. Here the CDR3 DNA reads TGTGCCAGCAGCCGTAGCGGGGATGGGGCCAACGTCCTGACTTTC.

The J gene is TRBJ2-7, the V gene TRBV27; D is unclear. The CDR3 has 12 amino acids. Trimming took 10 bases from V and 4 from J, leaving 14 bases between them. The germline V gene encodes CDR1 MNHEY and CDR2 SMNVEV (reference sequence). The CDR3 DNA follows: TGTGCCAACAACCGTGGTGCTTACGAGCAGTACGTC. Its translation: CANNRGAYEQYV.

The V gene is TRBV6-6, the J gene TRBJ1-1, with D unresolved. Trimming removed 0 bases at V and 4 bases at J, with 6 bases between. The CDR3 is 13 amino acids. The germline V gene encodes CDR1 MNHNY and CDR2 SVGAGI (reference sequence). CDR3 DNA: TGTGCCAGCAGTTACTCCCCAGGCACTGAAGCTTTCTTT. This gives the protein CASSYSPGTEAFF.

The rearrangement uses TRBV25-1 and TRBJ1-5; D ambiguous. Germline V gene sequence: CDR1 MGHDK, CDR2 SYGVNS. The V end lost 8 bases, the J end lost 8 bases, and 7 bases lay between the germline ends. The CDR3 runs 10 residues. The chain's CDR3 is CASPKKPQHF. In DNA, the CDR3 is TGTGCCAGCCCAAAAAAGCCCCAGCATTTT.

The V and J genes are TRBV19 and TRBJ2-1; maybe TRBD2 (5 bases). This CDR3 has 18 residues. CDR1 and CDR2 from the germline V gene are LNHDA and SQIVND (reference sequence). V lost 0 bases and J lost 2, with 17 bases in between. CDR3 sequence: CASSIDPRAGHPYNEQFF. The CDR3, as DNA: TGTGCCAGTAGTATAGACCCGAGGGCAGGTCACCCCTACAATGAGCAGTTCTTC.

The rearrangement uses TRBV12-3 or TRBV12-4 and TRBJ2-5; D call uncertain. V dropped 4 bases and J dropped 9 bases, with 12 bases sitting between them. The CDR3 is 12 amino acids. The CDR3 nucleotides read TGTGCCAGCAGTTCCTTGAAGATGGCCCAGTACTTC. Its translation: CASSSLKMAQYF.

This clone has only one observation. The genes are TRBV6-2 or TRBV6-3 and TRBJ1-1, with no clear D. V lost 5 bases, J lost 2 bases, and 9 bases lay in between. Looked up from germline, CDR1 is MNHEY and CDR2 is SVGEGT. The CDR3 loop spans 13 amino acids. CDR3 sequence reads: CASSRTKNTEAFF. In nucleotides, the CDR3 is TGTGCCAGCAGTCGGACCAAAAACACTGAAGCTTTCTTT.

This chain joins TRBV19 and TRBJ1-2; tentatively, D is TRBD1 (5 bases). V lost 4 bases and J lost 8, with 17 bases in between. The CDR3 consists of 14 residues. In germline, CDR1 is LNHDA, CDR2 SQIVND (reference sequence). The chain's CDR3 is CASSTRPRGDGYTF. The CDR3 DNA sequence: TGTGCCAGTAGTACCCGCCCCCGGGGGGACGGCTACACCTTC.

This chain connects TRBV2 to TRBJ1-1; D is uncertain. The CDR3 is 15 residues long. Trimming removed 5 bases from V and 0 bases from J, with 13 bases in between. Per the germline V gene, CDR1 is SNHLY and CDR2 is FYNNEI. In DNA, the CDR3 is TGTGCCAGCAGTTTCAAGATCTATTTGAACACTGAAGCTTTCTTT. The encoded protein is CASSFKIYLNTEAFF.

The chain links TRBV6-2 or TRBV6-3 to TRBJ2-7; D possibly matches TRBD1 or TRBD2 (6 bases each). Germline-derived CDR1 and CDR2 are MNHEY and SVGEGT. V was clipped by 6 bases and J by 7 bases, with 16 bases between them. CDR3 size: 13 residues. CDR3 DNA: TGTGCCAGCAGCAGGACGGGGGCACTGGAGCAGTACGTC. Its protein product is CASSRTGALEQYV.

This chain links TRBV6-5 with TRBJ1-2; D is undetermined. Germline-derived CDR1 and CDR2 are MNHEY and SVGAGI. Deletions cut 7 bases from V and 8 bases from J, with 14 bases between. There are 12 residues in the CDR3. The CDR3 region is CASTSRLWGYTF. CDR3 DNA sequence: TGTGCCAGCACATCTAGGTTATGGGGCTACACCTTC.

The chain links TRBV19 to TRBJ2-1; 11 bases fit TRBD2. The J segment lost 4 bases and the V segment lost 2 bases, leaving 22 bases of the junction unmatched. CDR3 length: 22 residues. The germline V gene has CDR1 LNHDA and CDR2 SQIVND (reference sequence). CDR3 protein: CASSISQYPTSGDRGPYNEQFF. In nucleotides, the CDR3 is TGTGCCAGTAGTATATCCCAATACCCGACTAGCGGGGACCGGGGACCGTACAATGAGCAGTTCTTC.

This chain uses TRBV4-1 with TRBJ1-2; D gene unclear. The CDR3 covers 15 residues. Trimming stripped 1 base from V and 2 bases from J, with 11 bases between. Germline-derived CDR1 and CDR2 are MGHRA and YSYEKL. CDR3 protein: CASSQGVSENYGYTF. The CDR3 DNA reads TGCGCCAGCAGCCAAGGGGTCTCGGAGAACTATGGCTACACCTTC.

This chain uses TRBV7-2 with TRBJ1-3; D may be TRBD1 (6 bases). The V end lost 7 bases, the J end lost 9 bases, and 13 bases lay between the germline ends. Germline assignment: CDR1 SGHTA and CDR2 FQGNSA. This CDR3 contains 12 residues. In DNA form, the CDR3 reads TGTGCCAGCACCCTAGGGGGTGTCACCATATATTTT. This encodes CASTLGGVTIYF.

This rearrangement joins TRBV6-5 to TRBJ2-5; 7 positions agree with TRBD1. Germline lookup yields CDR1 MNHEY and CDR2 SVGAGI. The CDR3 runs 13 residues. Trimming removed 6 bases from V and 3 bases from J; junction bases left unmatched: 4. The CDR3 loop is CASRVTGKETQYF. The CDR3 nucleotides read TGTGCCAGCAGGGTGACAGGGAAAGAGACCCAGTACTTC.